A single sample gave rise to the 20 T cell receptor beta chains below, sequenced in a study of cytomegalovirus exposure and HLA in healthy donors. The PCR had 60 Vbeta and 13 Jbeta primers. Produced via immunoSEQ multiplex PCR; TCRdb's table is partial and in-frame only. The data contain about 120,000 clones, roughly three quarters of them seen just once; the ten biggest clones take up approximately 2%. The sequencing input was PBMCs. These receptors were collected from a man younger than 30 in good health and CMV-seronegative.

The chain recombines TRBV7-9 with TRBJ2-6; 10 bases are shared with TRBD1. This CDR3 is built from 18 residues. Germline V lookup: CDR1 SEHNR, CDR2 FQNEAQ (reference sequence). The V segment lost 2 bases and the J segment 1 base; nucleotides outside the gene matches: 5. The CDR3: CASSLRGQGLSGANVLTF. CDR3 DNA: TGTGCCAGCAGCTTACGGGGACAGGGGCTTTCTGGGGCCAACGTCCTGACTTTC.

V gene TRBV7-8 combines with J gene TRBJ2-3, with TRBD2 matching 10 bases. This CDR3 region has 16 residues. Unmatched junction bases numbered 1, after V lost 0 bases and J lost 1 base. Looked up from germline, CDR1 is SGHVS and CDR2 is FQNEAQ. The CDR3 spells CASSLAGTSGTDTQYF. DNA for the CDR3: TGTGCCAGCAGCTTAGCGGGGACTAGCGGCACAGATACGCAGTATTTT. The variable domain in full, completed from reference TRBV7-8 and TRBJ2-3, reads GAGVSQSPRYKVAKRGQDVALRCDPISGHVSLFWYQQALGQGPEFLTYFQNEAQLDKSGLPSDRFFAERPEGSVSTLKIQRTQQEDSAVYLCASSLAGTSGTDTQYFGPGTRLTVL.

The chain has TRBV28 and TRBJ2-7, with TRBD2 matching over 7 bases. After removal of 2 bases from V and 4 bases from J, the junction contained 5 bases not matched to a gene. Germline V lookup: CDR1 MDHEN, CDR2 SYDVKM. This CDR3 is 14 amino acids long. CDR3 in DNA: TGTGCCAGCAGTTTAGACGGGAGGCGGTACGAGCAGTACTTC. This codes for CASSLDGRRYEQYF.

The chain is built from TRBV28 and TRBJ1-6; maybe TRBD1 (6 bases). Germline lookup yields CDR1 MDHEN and CDR2 SYDVKM. The CDR3 consists of 14 residues. The V end lost 10 bases, the J end lost 5 bases, and 15 bases lay between the germline ends. CDR3 region: CATTGGQHNSPLHF. CDR3 coding DNA: TGTGCCACAACCGGGGGGCAGCATAATTCACCCCTCCACTTT.

The V call is TRBV27, the J call TRBJ2-7; perhaps TRBD2 as D (6 bases). The CDR3 consists of 16 residues. The V and J ends lost 7 bases and 5 bases respectively, with 24 bases between them. Germline loops: CDR1 MNHEY, CDR2 SMNVEV (reference sequence). DNA of the CDR3: TGTGCCAGCACCCCCCTTTCCGTTGGCGGGAACAACGAGCAGTACTTC. This gives the protein CASTPLSVGGNNEQYF.

V gene TRBV15 combines with J gene TRBJ2-5; 9 bases map to TRBD2. The CDR3 consists of 15 residues. The junction had 3 bases not matched to a gene; V was cut back by 3 bases and J by 1 base. Germline V gene sequence: CDR1 LNHNV, CDR2 YYDKDF (reference sequence). The DNA for the CDR3 is TGTGCCACCAGCAGGGAGGGACTAGCCCAAGAGACCCAGTACTTC. Protein: CATSREGLAQETQYF.

The CDR3 region is CASSRTGGLQETQYF. The CDR3 region has the DNA TGTGCCAGCAGCCGGACAGGGGGCCTTCAAGAGACCCAGTACTTC. The V call is TRBV5-8, the J call TRBJ2-5; 11 bases map to TRBD1. The CDR3 has 15 amino acids. J was trimmed by 2 bases and V by 4 bases; bases with no gene match: 4. Germline-derived CDR1 and CDR2 are SGHTS and YDEGEE.

Notes on this clone: The same CDR3 also results from other DNA sequences found in this sample. The chain couples TRBV6-5 to TRBJ1-6; tentatively, D is TRBD1 (6 bases). The CDR3 covers 14 residues. Germline-derived CDR1 and CDR2 are MNHEY and SVGAGI. Trimming pared 6 bases from V and 10 bases from J, leaving 16 bases between. The CDR3 protein is CASSYGGGGSPLHF. CDR3 nucleotide sequence: TGTGCCAGCAGCTACGGGGGGGGCGGGTCACCCCTCCACTTT.

V and J are TRBV18 and TRBJ2-7, with 7 bases fitting TRBD1. Per the germline V gene, CDR1 is KGHSH and CDR2 is LQKENI. Germline trimming cut 2 bases from V and 0 bases from J; bases unmatched to any gene: 7. There are 16 residues in the CDR3. CDR3 DNA sequence: TGTGCCAGCTCACCATTGGCGACAGGGCCCTCCTACGAGCAGTACTTC. Protein: CASSPLATGPSYEQYF.

J is TRBJ2-7 and V is TRBV15; D perhaps matches TRBD1 (5 bases). This CDR3 contains 12 residues. Germline CDR1 and CDR2: LNHNV and YYDKDF (reference sequence). Trimming took off 4 bases at V and 2 bases at J, with 6 bases between the two ends. CDR3: CATSTTAYEQYF. The CDR3 coding sequence is TGTGCCACCAGCACGACAGCCTACGAGCAGTACTTC.

The genes are TRBV18 and TRBJ2-1; 9 nucleotides align to TRBD2. Germline V gene data show CDR1 as KGHSH and CDR2 as LQKENI. The V segment lost 3 bases and the J segment 12 bases; nucleotides outside the gene matches: 15. The CDR3 is 16 amino acids. The CDR3 DNA follows: TGTGCCAGCTCACCGACCGCCGGGACTAGCATCTGGTGGCAGTTCTTC. Protein sequence: CASSPTAGTSIWWQFF.

The J gene is TRBJ1-2, the V gene TRBV10-3; 8 bases agree with TRBD1. The junction had 4 bases not matched to a gene; V was cut back by 6 bases and J by 4 bases. The CDR3 sequence is 13 residues long. In germline, CDR1 is ENHRY, CDR2 SYGVKD. CDR3 amino acids: CAIRDGTGYGYTF. The CDR3 nucleotides are TGTGCCATCAGGGACGGGACAGGCTATGGCTACACCTTC.

The chain uses TRBV28 and TRBJ1-2; D not resolved. Trimming took off 8 bases at V and 0 bases at J, with 16 bases between the two ends. The CDR3 contains 15 residues. Germline CDR1 and CDR2: MDHEN and SYDVKM. The DNA of the CDR3 is TGTGCCAGCCTAACCGGGTCTTTCTCTAACTATGGCTACACCTTC. Translation: CASLTGSFSNYGYTF.

This chain joins TRBV6-5 and TRBJ1-1; TRBD1 matches 7 bases. CDR1 MNHEY and CDR2 SVGAGI come from the germline V gene. This CDR3 spans 13 amino acids. V was pared by 7 bases and J by 8 bases, with 10 bases of the junction left unmatched. As DNA, the CDR3 is TGTGCCAGCACCCCGGGACAGCTAACCGAAGCTTTCTTT. It specifies CASTPGQLTEAFF.

Points on this clone: Additional DNA sequences in this sample encode the identical CDR3. The V and J genes are TRBV6-5 and TRBJ1-2, with 7 bases aligning to TRBD1. V gave up 5 bases and J gave up 4 bases; unmatched junction bases: 4. The germline CDR1 and CDR2 sequences are MNHEY and SVGAGI. The CDR3 totals 13 residues. The CDR3 loop reads CASSRTGGYGYTF. The CDR3 DNA follows: TGTGCCAGCAGTCGGACAGGAGGCTATGGCTACACCTTC.

The rearrangement joins TRBV6-5 to TRBJ2-7, with D maybe TRBD1 (6 bases). Germline assignment: CDR1 MNHEY and CDR2 SVGAGI. V shed 8 bases and J shed 0 bases, with 14 bases lying between them. This CDR3 has 14 residues. The CDR3 is CASDRQDSSYEQYV. The CDR3 nucleotides are TGTGCCAGCGATCGACAGGATAGCTCCTACGAGCAGTACGTC.

This sequence joins TRBV7-8 and TRBJ1-5, with D possibly being TRBD1 (5 bases). The CDR3 is 16 residues long. V was clipped by 0 bases and J by 2 bases, with 11 bases between them. Germline V gene data show CDR1 as SGHVS and CDR2 as FQNEAQ. The CDR3 DNA sequence: TGTGCCAGCAGCTTAGCTGGGGGGGGAGGCAATCAGCCCCAGCATTTT. Encoded protein: CASSLAGGGGNQPQHF.

V is TRBV15 and J is TRBJ2-2; D is uncertain. Germline V lookup: CDR1 LNHNV, CDR2 YYDKDF (reference sequence). The CDR3 length is 15 residues. The ends were cut back, 0 bases at V and 5 bases at J, with 10 bases in the middle. CDR3 sequence reads: CATSRERLPTGELFF. The CDR3 DNA is TGTGCCACCAGCAGAGAGCGACTCCCAACCGGGGAGCTGTTTTTT.

The chain is built from TRBV6-6 and TRBJ1-1; unclear D gene. The CDR3 loop spans 15 amino acids. Germline CDR1 MNHNY, CDR2 SVGAGI (reference sequence). V lost 0 bases and J 1 base, leaving 9 bases between the germline ends. CDR3 sequence reads: CASSYSASGNTEAFF. The CDR3, as DNA: TGTGCCAGCAGTTACTCGGCCTCAGGGAACACTGAAGCTTTCTTT.

V is TRBV23-1 and J is TRBJ1-2; 9 nucleotides align to TRBD1. TRBV23-1 is sorted into the ORF group, with uncertain function. CDR3 length: 15 residues. Trimming cost V 4 bases and J 2 bases; bases outside gene matches: 5. This chain's CDR3 is CASSRDRVPNYGYTF. The CDR3 nucleotides are TGCGCCAGCAGTCGGGACAGGGTACCCAACTATGGCTACACCTTC.